This T cell receptor (beta chain) derives from a study of CD8+CD57+ T cells in acquired aplastic anemia. Study-wide background: Sorted cells (CD4+ and CD8+) yielded DNA amounts that averaged about 3.1 ug. CD4+ cells from healthy donors averaged about 10.8 million reads.

The TCR beta profiling, which covered VDJ combination and CDR3 sequence, was carried out using genomic DNA as the template. One entry per CDR3 protein results from TCRdb running MiXCR on the reads. The data hold some 410,000 distinct CDR3 sequences, with around 68% observed a single time. The CDR3 sequence is 14 residues long. The germline gives CDR1 MGHDK, CDR2 SYGVNS. Details on this clonotype: Its antigen is not known.

Study conclusions and caveats: Levels of CD8+ Simpson's diversity were not significantly distinct in patients versus controls. Around 29 CD8+ CDR3 sequences were shared between patients and controls.

Sequenced: sorted CD4+, CD8+, or CD8+CD57+ T cells (not recorded which) from PBMCs. The V and J genes are TRBV25-1 and TRBJ2-7; D may correspond to TRBD1 or TRBD2 (5 bases each). TRBJ2-1 matches the DNA end more closely, so the J call is doubtful. This TCR was recovered from a human donor in good health, serving as a control. The CDR3 is CASSDPGRNNEQFF. CDR3 DNA: TGTGCCAGCAGTGACCCGGGACGGAACAATGAGCAGTTCTTC.